These 23 T cell receptor beta chains came from one sample sequenced in a study of blood T cell repertoires in COVID-19. Generated by immunoSEQ multiplex PCR, the TCRdb table keeps only in-frame clones and is missing some. The sample holds a few hundred thousand clones; about 88% are singletons and the top ten take approximately 0.93%. What was sequenced was PBMCs or T cells enriched from blood (not recorded which). Receptors were obtained from a young woman who had been exposed to COVID-19.

The rearrangement links TRBV19 to TRBJ1-1; 9 bases match TRBD1. V lost 6 bases, J lost 5 bases, and 16 bases stayed unmatched. The CDR3 consists of 17 residues. The germline CDR1 and CDR2 sequences are LNHDA and SQIVND (reference sequence). The CDR3 reads CASSRGQGNVRDTEAFF. CDR3 in DNA: TGTGCCAGTAGCCGGGGACAGGGAAACGTTCGGGATACTGAAGCTTTCTTT.

This chain links TRBV30 with TRBJ2-3; 9 positions agree with TRBD2. This CDR3 is 15 amino acids long. V lost 7 bases, J lost 2 bases, and 10 bases stayed unmatched. Germline values: CDR1 GTSNPN, CDR2 SVGIG (reference sequence). In nucleotides, the CDR3 is TGTGCCTTAACAAGACTAGCGGCATCCACAGATACGCAGTATTTT. This sequence encodes CALTRLAASTDTQYF.

The V call is TRBV5-4, the J call TRBJ1-6; TRBD1 might be the D (6 bases). Trimming took off 4 bases at V and 7 bases at J, with 21 bases between the two ends. In germline, CDR1 is SGHNT, CDR2 YYREEE (reference sequence). This CDR3 spans 17 amino acids. The CDR3 protein is CASSLGGSGGLNSPLHF. DNA of the CDR3: TGTGCCAGCAGCCTGGGGGGCAGTGGTGGCCTCAATTCACCCCTCCACTTT. The entire variable domain, with the rest obtained from reference TRBV5-4 and TRBJ1-6, is as follows: ETGVTQSPTHLIKTRGQQVTLRCSSQSGHNTVSWYQQALGQGPQFIFQYYREEENGRGNFPPRFSGLQFPNYSSELNVNALELDDSALYLCASSLGGSGGLNSPLHFGNGTRLTVT.

V usage is TRBV27 and J usage is TRBJ1-5; D remains unclear. Germline V gene sequence: CDR1 MNHEY, CDR2 SMNVEV (reference sequence). V lost 7 bases, J lost 3 bases, and 10 bases lay in between. This CDR3 spans 13 amino acids. DNA for the CDR3: TGTGCCAGCACCTCAGGCCCCAATCAGCCCCAGCATTTT. This codes for CASTSGPNQPQHF.

About this clone itself: Other DNA sequences of this sample code for an identical CDR3. The rearrangement links TRBV19 to TRBJ2-5; 11 bases are a match to TRBD1. V shed 5 bases, J shed 5 bases, and the junction held 4 bases outside the gene matches. Germline assignment: CDR1 LNHDA and CDR2 SQIVND (reference sequence). The length of the CDR3 is 14 residues. This chain's CDR3 is CASSPGTGGETQYF. CDR3 DNA: TGTGCCAGTAGTCCCGGGACAGGGGGTGAGACCCAGTACTTC.

This clone has only one observation. The gene calls are TRBV5-8 and TRBJ2-1, with D possibly being TRBD2 (6 bases). With 1 base removed from V and 3 bases from J, the gap between germline ends came to 8 bases. There are 14 residues in the CDR3. Germline V gene data show CDR1 as SGHTS and CDR2 as YDEGEE. CDR3 DNA sequence: TGTGCCAGCAGCTTGATGGGGGGCTACAATGAGCAGTTCTTC. Translating gives CASSLMGGYNEQFF.

This rearrangement joins TRBV29-1 to TRBJ2-1; 16 positions agree with TRBD2. CDR1 SQVTM and CDR2 ANQGSEA come from the germline V gene. Unmatched junction bases numbered 9, after V lost 8 bases and J lost 2 bases. This CDR3 contains 17 residues. Here the CDR3 DNA reads TGCAGCTCCGGGGGACTAGCGGGAGGGACTGCCTACAATGAGCAGTTCTTC. It encodes CSSGGLAGGTAYNEQFF.

The chain employs TRBV7-2 and TRBJ1-2, with TRBD1 matching over 9 bases. Unmatched junction bases numbered 11, after V lost 4 bases and J lost 8 bases. The CDR3 is made up of 15 amino acids. Germline lookup yields CDR1 SGHTA and CDR2 FQGNSA. CDR3 protein: CASSSSPDRGWGYTF. The CDR3, as DNA: TGTGCCAGCAGCTCCTCCCCGGACAGGGGTTGGGGCTACACCTTC.

The rearrangement joins TRBV28 to TRBJ2-2; 7 bases agree with TRBD1. V lost 5 bases to trimming and J lost 2 bases; unmatched junction nucleotides: 8. The CDR3 covers 16 residues. Per germline, CDR1 MDHEN and CDR2 SYDVKM. The CDR3 DNA reads TGTGCCAGCAGTGCGACAGGGACCATCAACACCGGGGAGCTGTTTTTT. It yields the protein CASSATGTINTGELFF.

The rearrangement uses TRBV10-1 and TRBJ2-3; tentative D call: TRBD1 (5 bases). The germline V gene encodes CDR1 WNHNN and CDR2 SYGVQD (reference sequence). V gave up 4 bases and J gave up 6 bases, with 11 bases separating them. CDR3 length: 13 residues. CDR3 DNA sequence: TGCGCCAGCAGTGGTGAAGGGGTGGATACGCAGTATTTT. Translating gives CASSGEGVDTQYF.

The gene calls are TRBV7-2 and TRBJ2-5; possible D gene TRBD2, 6 bases. CDR3 size: 15 residues. Germline loops: CDR1 SGHTA, CDR2 FQGNSA. Trimming shortened V by 1 base and J by 2 bases, and 11 bases separated the two germline ends. The CDR3 coding sequence is TGTGCCAGCAGCTTAGTTGTTAGCGGACAAGAGACCCAGTACTTC. Its translation is CASSLVVSGQETQYF.

The genes are TRBV6-6 and TRBJ1-4; possibly TRBD1 for D (6 bases). This CDR3 comprises 16 residues. CDR1 and CDR2 from the germline V gene are MNHNY and SVGAGI (reference sequence). V dropped 5 bases and J dropped 0 bases, with 13 bases sitting between them. In DNA, the CDR3 is TGTGCCAGCAGTGCCCCAGGGGTTGCAACTAATGAAAAACTGTTTTTT. It translates to CASSAPGVATNEKLFF.

The chain uses TRBV29-1 and TRBJ2-1; D may be TRBD2 (5 bases). Germline V gene lookup returns CDR1 SQVTM and CDR2 ANQGSEA. V was clipped by 6 bases and J by 7 bases, with 10 bases between them. The CDR3 totals 11 residues. In DNA form, the CDR3 reads TGCAGCGTCACGGCGGGTAATGAGCAGTTCTTC. Protein product: CSVTAGNEQFF.

V and J are TRBV3-1 (or the pseudogene TRBV3-2) and TRBJ2-5; the D gene is possibly TRBD1 (5 bases). V lost 3 bases, J lost 10 bases, and 12 bases lay in between. The CDR3 is made up of 12 amino acids. Per the germline V gene, CDR1 is LGHDT and CDR2 is YNNKEL (reference sequence). CDR3 loop: CASSHLQGDQYF. The CDR3, as DNA: TGTGCCAGCAGCCACCTACAAGGGGACCAGTACTTC.

CDR3 nucleotides: TGTGCCTGGGACAGGGGACCGAACACTGAAGCTTTCTTT. Protein: CAWDRGPNTEAFF. The chain couples TRBV30 to TRBJ1-1; 8 positions agree with TRBD1. The germline CDR1 and CDR2 sequences are GTSNPN and SVGIG (reference sequence). There are 13 residues in the CDR3. V lost 5 bases and J lost 1; bases outside the gene matches: 3.

Written as DNA, the CDR3 is TGCAGTGCTAGTGTACAGGGCCGCACAGATACGCAGTATTTT. Amino acid sequence: CSASVQGRTDTQYF. V gene TRBV20-1 combines with J gene TRBJ2-3, with D possibly matching TRBD1 (6 bases). The CDR3 consists of 14 residues. The germline V gene has CDR1 DFQATT and CDR2 SNEGSKA (reference sequence). V was trimmed by 3 bases and J by 1 base, leaving 11 bases between them.

The genes are TRBV3-1 (or the pseudogene TRBV3-2) and TRBJ2-1; 10 bases match TRBD2. The CDR3 is 20 amino acids. Germline values: CDR1 LGHDT, CDR2 YNNKEL (reference sequence). J was trimmed by 0 bases and V by 1 base; bases with no gene match: 12. CDR3 DNA: TGTGCCAGCAGCCAAGTGGTCCTAGCGGGAGTGGGCCACTCCTACAATGAGCAGTTCTTC. It specifies CASSQVVLAGVGHSYNEQFF.

CDR3 protein: CASPPGQGFTYEQYF. The DNA for the CDR3 is TGTGCTAGTCCCCCCGGACAGGGCTTTACATACGAGCAGTACTTC. V is TRBV12-5 and J is TRBJ2-7; 8 nucleotides agree with TRBD1. The CDR3 has 15 residues. With 8 bases clipped from V and 4 bases from J, the junction kept 13 bases outside the gene matches. CDR1 LGHNT and CDR2 FRNRAP come from the germline V gene.

The chain recombines TRBV7-6 with TRBJ1-4; no reliable D call. V lost 0 bases to trimming and J lost 5 bases, with 16 bases between them. This CDR3 spans 17 amino acids. Looked up from germline, CDR1 is SGHVS and CDR2 is FNYEAQ. CDR3 region: CASSLAIHEGGNEKLFF. CDR3 bases: TGTGCCAGCAGCTTAGCCATCCATGAGGGAGGGAATGAAAAACTGTTTTTT.

V usage is TRBV6-1 and J usage is TRBJ1-3; no clear D gene. V was clipped by 1 base and J by 3 bases, with 10 bases between them. Germline V CDR1 and CDR2: MNHNS, SASEGT. This CDR3 has 15 amino acids. CDR3 in amino acids: CASSEVRANGNTIYF. The CDR3 DNA follows: TGTGCCAGCAGTGAAGTGAGGGCAAATGGAAACACCATATATTTT.

This clone was counted a few times. The chain combines TRBV10-3 with TRBJ2-2; 12 bases fit TRBD2. Germline V gene lookup returns CDR1 ENHRY and CDR2 SYGVKD. After removal of 0 bases from V and 6 bases from J, the junction contained 2 bases not matched to a gene. CDR3 length: 16 amino acids. The DNA of the CDR3 is TGTGCCATCAGTGAGTCCCCTAGCGGGAGGGCCGGGGAGCTGTTTTTT. It translates to CAISESPSGRAGELFF.

The chain carries TRBV6-6 and TRBJ2-5, with a possible D match to TRBD1 (6 bases). Germline V gene lookup returns CDR1 MNHNY and CDR2 SVGAGI (reference sequence). The CDR3 loop spans 13 amino acids. V was clipped by 7 bases and J by 5 bases, with 14 bases between them. CDR3 coding DNA: TGTGCCAGCATCCAGGGGAAATGGGAGACCCAGTACTTC. Encoded protein: CASIQGKWETQYF.

The sample holds one count of this clone. V is TRBV7-8 and J is TRBJ1-2, with unresolved D. This CDR3 spans 12 amino acids. Germline values: CDR1 SGHVS, CDR2 FQNEAQ. V gave up 2 bases and J gave up 6 bases, with 7 bases separating them. The CDR3 is CASSLSLDGYTF. The DNA of the CDR3 is TGTGCCAGCAGCTTAAGCCTGGATGGCTACACCTTC.